These 18 T cell receptor beta chains were sequenced from one sample in a study of blood T cells in healthy people across ages. PCR was performed a second time for about 7 to 12 cycles using a sample-barcoded 5' primer and a J-beta primer mix. Each CDR3 protein gets one entry after TCRdb re-called the 5' RACE reads with MiXCR. The sample holds about 1,800,000 distinct CDR3 sequences, over 25% seen once. The sequenced sample consisted of blood. Receptors originate from a woman aged 25 to 39 in good health.

This clonotype occurred a few times. This chain links TRBV18 with TRBJ2-1; D perhaps matches TRBD1 (6 bases). The CDR3 is 16 residues long. Germline CDR1 KGHSH, CDR2 LQKENI. Trimming removed 3 bases at V and 0 bases at J, with 12 bases between. CDR3 in DNA: TGTGCCAGCTCACCCCAGACAGGCAGCTCCTACAATGAGCAGTTCTTC. It yields the protein CASSPQTGSSYNEQFF.

This clonotype has a count of ten or more. The V gene is TRBV7-2, the J gene TRBJ2-5; tentative D call: TRBD2 (5 bases). The CDR3 runs to 13 residues. Germline CDR1 is SGHTA and CDR2 is FQGNSA. V gave up 3 bases and J gave up 11 bases, with 16 bases separating them. The CDR3 protein is CASSLRARREQYF. CDR3 DNA: TGTGCCAGCAGCTTGAGGGCCCGACGAGAGCAGTACTTC.

With respect to this clonotype: This could be a read error, since a much larger clone is one nucleotide away. The rearrangement uses TRBV20-1 and TRBJ2-7; 11 positions match TRBD2. Looked up from germline, CDR1 is DFQATT and CDR2 is SNEGSKA (reference sequence). This CDR3 is built from 15 residues. V gave up 3 bases and J gave up 3 bases; unmatched junction bases: 7. CDR3 sequence reads: CSASASGRPCYEQYF. The CDR3 DNA follows: TGCAGTGCTAGCGCTAGCGGGAGGCCGTGCTACGAGCAGTACTTC.

The chain has TRBV19 and TRBJ2-1, with 7 bases aligning to TRBD2. V shed 8 bases, J shed 3 bases, and the junction held 13 bases outside the gene matches. The CDR3 covers 16 residues. CDR1 is LNHDA, CDR2 SQIVND, per germline (reference sequence). The CDR3 protein is CASSPPGAGLYNEQFF. The DNA for the CDR3 is TGTGCCAGTTCTCCACCAGGAGCGGGGCTCTACAATGAGCAGTTCTTC.

This clonotype was counted a few times. The chain is built from TRBV30 and TRBJ2-7, with 12 nucleotides matching TRBD1. The CDR3 totals 14 residues. Trimming at V came to 6 bases and at J to 3 bases, leaving 6 bases not matched to a gene. The germline CDR1 and CDR2 sequences are GTSNPN and SVGIG (reference sequence). CDR3 DNA: TGTGCCTGCCACCGGGACAGGGGGCACTACGAGCAGTACTTC. Translated: CACHRDRGHYEQYF.

In this sample, this clonotype turned up a few times. The rearrangement links TRBV4-2 to TRBJ1-4, with D possibly TRBD1 on 5 matching bases. The CDR3 loop spans 16 amino acids. V lost 4 bases and J lost 0, with 12 bases in between. Germline assignment: CDR1 LGHNA and CDR2 YNFKEQ. CDR3 amino acids: CASSPWGRATNEKLFF. CDR3 bases: TGTGCCAGCAGCCCGTGGGGCCGTGCAACTAATGAAAAACTGTTTTTT.

This clonotype was counted only a few times. The rearrangement links TRBV20-1 to TRBJ2-1; the D gene is possibly TRBD1 (6 bases). Trimming took off 2 bases at V and 4 bases at J, with 15 bases between the two ends. Germline assignment: CDR1 DFQATT and CDR2 SNEGSKA (reference sequence). This CDR3 has 15 residues. DNA of the CDR3: TGCAGTGCTAGATATGCGGTAGGGGGTTACAATGAGCAGTTCTTC. Its protein is CSARYAVGGYNEQFF.

The CDR3 coding sequence is TGTGCCAGCAGCCGCCGGGACTACCGTCAAGAGACCCAGTACTTC. This translates into CASSRRDYRQETQYF. V and J are TRBV14 and TRBJ2-5, with 7 bases that match TRBD2. CDR1 and CDR2 (germline): SGHDN, FVKESK. J gave up 2 bases and V 4 bases, and 7 bases lay outside the gene matches. The CDR3 contains 15 residues.

This clonotype appeared a few times. The V call is TRBV12-3 or TRBV12-4, the J call TRBJ2-5, with 10 bases fitting TRBD2. CDR3 length: 17 residues. The V gene end was trimmed by 2 bases and the J gene end by 5 bases; junction bases not matched to a gene: 11. The CDR3 spells CASSLSISGGEAETQYF. CDR3 DNA sequence: TGTGCCAGCAGTTTAAGTATAAGCGGGGGGGAGGCGGAGACCCAGTACTTC.

The J gene is TRBJ2-2, the V gene TRBV2, with D unclear. Germline V gene sequence: CDR1 SNHLY, CDR2 FYNNEI. CDR3 length equals 12 residues. Trimming took 6 bases from V and 6 from J, leaving 8 bases between them. DNA of the CDR3: TGTGCCAGCAGGCCCGGGCCCGGGGAGCTGTTTTTT. Its translation: CASRPGPGELFF.

This clonotype was counted only a few times. The chain combines TRBV30 with TRBJ1-1; D call uncertain. The V and J ends lost 5 bases and 4 bases respectively, with 8 bases between them. The germline V gene has CDR1 GTSNPN and CDR2 SVGIG (reference sequence). The CDR3 is made up of 11 amino acids. DNA for the CDR3: TGTGCCTGGCAACGGTCCACTGAAGCTTTCTTT. It encodes CAWQRSTEAFF.

V usage is TRBV11-2 and J usage is TRBJ1-1; possible D gene TRBD1, 5 bases. Between the trimmed V and J ends, which lost 5 bases and 3 bases, there was a span of 16 bases. The CDR3 length is 15 residues. Germline V gene data show CDR1 as SGHAT and CDR2 as FQNNGV. As DNA, the CDR3 is TGTGCCAGCAGCCCCCCTAGGTCGGGGGACACTGAAGCTTTCTTT. It yields the protein CASSPPRSGDTEAFF.

CDR3 region: CASSPTQGSGANVLTF. The CDR3 DNA is TGTGCCAGCTCACCGACCCAAGGGTCTGGGGCCAACGTCCTGACTTTC. The chain joins TRBV18 to TRBJ2-6; no clear D gene. CDR3 length: 16 amino acids. Germline CDR1 reads KGHSH; CDR2 reads LQKENI. Trimming shortened V by 3 bases and J by 1 base, and 10 bases separated the two germline ends.

The chain couples TRBV12-3 or TRBV12-4 to TRBJ2-1; D may be TRBD1 (6 bases). The CDR3 length is 14 residues. Trimming removed 6 bases at V and 5 bases at J, with 14 bases between. CDR3 loop: CASRKAGTNNEQFF. DNA for the CDR3: TGTGCCAGCAGGAAGGCAGGGACAAACAATGAGCAGTTCTTC.

In its sample, this clonotype was seen a few times. The chain is built from TRBV4-2 and TRBJ2-7; D perhaps matches TRBD2 (6 bases). The CDR3 has 13 amino acids. CDR1 LGHNA and CDR2 YNFKEQ come from the germline V gene. With 4 bases removed from V and 4 bases from J, the gap between germline ends came to 11 bases. In nucleotides, the CDR3 is TGTGCCAGCAGCCGGTCGGGGGAGTACGAGCAGTACTTC. This encodes CASSRSGEYEQYF.

This rearrangement joins TRBV7-9 to TRBJ1-1; the D gene is possibly TRBD1 (5 bases). The germline V gene encodes CDR1 SEHNR and CDR2 FQNEAQ (reference sequence). The CDR3 sequence is 13 residues long. The CDR3 is CAIQVSRLTEAFF. For the CDR3, the DNA is TGTGCTATACAGGTATCGAGGTTGACTGAAGCTTTCTTT.

This clonotype has just a few counts. The rearrangement links TRBV6-2 or TRBV6-3 to TRBJ2-1; 7 nucleotides line up with TRBD1. From germline, CDR1 is MNHEY and CDR2 SVGEGT. Unmatched junction bases numbered 6, after V lost 6 bases and J lost 7 bases. CDR3 size: 13 residues. The CDR3 is CASRTGAGNEQFF. The DNA of the CDR3 is TGTGCCAGCAGAACAGGGGCAGGGAATGAGCAGTTCTTC.

The chain has TRBV5-1 and TRBJ2-2; possible D gene TRBD1, 6 bases. V was cut by 3 bases and J by 7 bases, with 13 bases left in between. The CDR3 covers 14 residues. CDR1 is SGHRS, CDR2 YFSETQ, per germline. In DNA form, the CDR3 reads TGCGCCAGCAGCTGGGACACGCTAAACGGGGAGCTGTTTTTT. This gives the protein CASSWDTLNGELFF. Drawing the rest from reference TRBV5-1 and TRBJ2-2, the complete variable domain is KAGVTQTPRYLIKTRGQQVTLSCSPISGHRSVSWYQQTPGQGLQFLFEYFSETQRNKGNFPGRFSGRQFSNSRSEMNVSTLELGDSALYLCASSWDTLNGELFFGEGSRLTVL.